These 26 T cell receptor beta chains were all obtained from the same sample, sequenced in a study of blood T cell repertoires in COVID-19. The assay was immunoSEQ multiplex PCR, and TCRdb's table has in-frame clones only and misses some. The table has 140,000 to 150,000 clones, roughly 81% seen once; the top ten hold about 8%. The source material was peripheral blood. The receptors were sampled from a human donor with acute or convalescent COVID-19. The donor label of this sample is uncertain.

DNA for the CDR3: TGCGCCAGCAGCCCGGGGGGATCTCCTGGAAACACCATATATTTT. Protein product: CASSPGGSPGNTIYF. The genes are TRBV4-1 and TRBJ1-3; TRBD1 is a possible D gene (5 bases). This CDR3 has 15 amino acids. The germline V gene encodes CDR1 MGHRA and CDR2 YSYEKL. Trimming removed 4 bases from V and 2 bases from J, with 12 bases in between.

The V call is TRBV5-1, the J call TRBJ1-2; no definite D call. V dropped 0 bases and J dropped 7 bases, with 7 bases sitting between them. This CDR3 spans 12 amino acids. Germline V gene sequence: CDR1 SGHRS, CDR2 YFSETQ. CDR3 nucleotides: TGCGCCAGCAGCTTGGATCTACTTGGCTACACCTTC. Amino acids: CASSLDLLGYTF.

The CDR3 DNA reads TGTGCCAGCAGAAGACAGGGTACGATCTATGGCTACACCTTC. Translating gives CASRRQGTIYGYTF. The rearrangement uses TRBV5-6 and TRBJ1-2; 7 bases fit TRBD1. The J segment lost 4 bases and the V segment lost 5 bases, leaving 8 bases of the junction unmatched. Germline CDR1 is SGHDT and CDR2 is YYEEEE. CDR3 size: 14 residues.

For the CDR3, the DNA is TGTGCCTGGAGGATGACGGAGCGGAATTCACCCCTCCACTTT. As protein: CAWRMTERNSPLHF. The rearrangement uses TRBV30 and TRBJ1-6; D remains ambiguous. CDR3 length: 14 residues. V was clipped by 3 bases and J by 7 bases, with 13 bases between them. From germline, CDR1 is GTSNPN and CDR2 SVGIG (reference sequence). Full variable domain (rest looked up from reference TRBV30 and TRBJ1-6): SQTIHQWPATLVQPVGSPLSLECTVEGTSNPNLYWYRQAAGRGLQLLFYSVGIGQISSEVPQNLSASRPQDRQFILSSKKLLLSDSGFYLCAWRMTERNSPLHFGNGTRLTVT.

The V gene is TRBV7-9, the J gene TRBJ2-1; TRBD2 matches 12 bases. Germline V gene data show CDR1 as SEHNR and CDR2 as FQNEAQ (reference sequence). Unmatched junction bases numbered 4, after V lost 5 bases and J lost 5 bases. This CDR3 spans 15 amino acids. CDR3 residues: CASSRLAGAHNEQFF. Written as DNA, the CDR3 is TGTGCCAGCAGCCGACTAGCGGGGGCCCACAATGAGCAGTTCTTC.

This clone was picked up a small number of times. The V gene is TRBV18, the J gene TRBJ2-7; TRBD1 is a possible D gene (5 bases). V was trimmed by 2 bases and J by 3 bases, leaving 8 bases between them. This CDR3 contains 13 residues. Germline CDR1 reads KGHSH; CDR2 reads LQKENI. The CDR3: CASSPDSNYEQYF. DNA for the CDR3: TGTGCCAGCTCACCAGACAGTAACTACGAGCAGTACTTC.

This clone has only one observation. The chain uses TRBV7-9 and TRBJ2-7; 7 bases are a match to TRBD1. CDR3 length: 14 amino acids. Per germline, CDR1 SEHNR and CDR2 FQNEAQ (reference sequence). V lost 4 bases, J lost 6 bases, and 9 bases stayed unmatched. CDR3 coding DNA: TGTGCCAGCAGCTCAGACAGGGTCGGCGGCGAGCAGTACGTC. It yields the protein CASSSDRVGGEQYV.

This clone occurred a few times. The V gene is TRBV19, the J gene TRBJ2-2; 9 nucleotides match TRBD2. The CDR3 covers 17 residues. V shed 3 bases and J 7 bases; nucleotides not matched to a gene: 12. Germline CDR1 LNHDA, CDR2 SQIVND (reference sequence). For the CDR3, the DNA is TGTGCCAGTAGTATTATCCTAAGCGGGGGGAATGGCGGGGAGCTGTTTTTT. The encoded protein is CASSIILSGGNGGELFF.

This clone has just one count. The chain is built from TRBV7-9 and TRBJ1-1, with D uncertain. The CDR3 covers 14 residues. Trimming left V 6 bases short and J 0 bases short, with 11 bases between. Germline V lookup: CDR1 SEHNR, CDR2 FQNEAQ (reference sequence). The chain's CDR3 is CASSFDYLNTEAFF. The CDR3 DNA is TGTGCCAGCAGTTTTGATTACTTGAACACTGAAGCTTTCTTT.

V usage is TRBV5-4 and J usage is TRBJ2-7; D uncertain. CDR3 length equals 12 residues. The V and J ends lost 3 bases and 2 bases respectively, with 6 bases between them. In germline, CDR1 is SGHNT, CDR2 YYREEE (reference sequence). This CDR3 is CASSSTAYEQYF. CDR3 coding DNA: TGTGCCAGCAGCTCAACAGCCTACGAGCAGTACTTC.

V gene TRBV5-1 combines with J gene TRBJ1-1; no definite D call. Germline assignment: CDR1 SGHRS and CDR2 YFSETQ. V was cut by 5 bases and J by 3 bases, with 8 bases left in between. This CDR3 region has 12 residues. The CDR3 sequence: CASRAGYTEAFF. CDR3 nucleotide sequence: TGCGCCAGCAGAGCGGGGTACACTGAAGCTTTCTTT.

V is TRBV5-1 and J is TRBJ1-1, with TRBD1 identical over 9 bases. CDR3 length: 12 residues. J gave up 8 bases and V 4 bases, and 3 bases lay outside the gene matches. CDR1 SGHRS and CDR2 YFSETQ come from the germline V gene. The CDR3 bases are TGCGCCAGCAGCCTAGGGACAGGGGAAGCTTTCTTT. Protein sequence: CASSLGTGEAFF.

This clone appeared once. The chain joins TRBV5-1 to TRBJ2-2; D unclear. The germline V gene has CDR1 SGHRS and CDR2 YFSETQ. The CDR3 loop spans 13 amino acids. Between the trimmed V and J ends, which lost 1 base and 4 bases, there was a span of 5 bases. The CDR3 region is CASSLFGTGELFF. As DNA, the CDR3 is TGCGCCAGCAGCTTGTTCGGCACCGGGGAGCTGTTTTTT.

The chain is built from TRBV27 and TRBJ2-7; TRBD2 matches 11 bases. The trim removed 5 bases at V and 4 bases at J, leaving 10 bases unmatched. The CDR3 contains 16 residues. Germline V gene lookup returns CDR1 MNHEY and CDR2 SMNVEV (reference sequence). For the CDR3, the DNA is TGTGCCAGCAGTCGTCTATTAGCGGGGGGGTTGTACGAGCAGTACTTC. Protein: CASSRLLAGGLYEQYF.

The gene calls are TRBV10-1 and TRBJ2-5; 8 bases map to TRBD1. Germline CDR1 and CDR2: WNHNN and SYGVQD (reference sequence). The CDR3 consists of 14 residues. J lost 4 bases, V lost 8 bases, and 9 bases had no gene match. CDR3 sequence (DNA): TGCGCCAGCTCAAATCAGGGGGCTCGAGAGACCCAGTACTTC. It translates to CASSNQGARETQYF.

This clone was detected only a few times. This chain joins TRBV30 and TRBJ2-7, with 12 bases matching TRBD2. Germline CDR1 is GTSNPN and CDR2 is SVGIG (reference sequence). The CDR3 has 13 residues. V lost 0 bases and J lost 7; bases outside the gene matches: 1. For the CDR3, the DNA is TGTGCCTGGAGTGTAGGGACTAGCGGGGAGCAGTACGTC. It translates to CAWSVGTSGEQYV.

The chain combines TRBV5-4 with TRBJ1-1; D remains ambiguous. The length of the CDR3 is 14 residues. CDR1 is SGHNT and CDR2 is YYREEE in the germline V gene (reference sequence). The germline V and J ends were trimmed by 7 bases and 5 bases, with 18 bases remaining between them. The CDR3: CASGLLEGFTEAFF. CDR3 nucleotide sequence: TGTGCCAGCGGTCTTTTGGAGGGCTTTACTGAAGCTTTCTTT. Full variable domain (rest looked up from reference TRBV5-4 and TRBJ1-1): ETGVTQSPTHLIKTRGQQVTLRCSSQSGHNTVSWYQQALGQGPQFIFQYYREEENGRGNFPPRFSGLQFPNYSSELNVNALELDDSALYLCASGLLEGFTEAFFGQGTRLTVV.

V gene TRBV14 combines with J gene TRBJ1-2; TRBD1 matches at 7 bases. V trimming: 1 base; J trimming: 3 bases; junction bases outside the gene matches: 11. This CDR3 has 17 amino acids. The germline V gene has CDR1 SGHDN and CDR2 FVKESK. The DNA for the CDR3 is TGTGCCAGCAGCCAAGCCCGAGGGGGCGGCTCGGACTATGGCTACACCTTC. Translation gives CASSQARGGGSDYGYTF.

The gene calls are TRBV3-1 (or the pseudogene TRBV3-2) and TRBJ1-1; TRBD1 matches 7 bases. Trimming cost V 0 bases and J 3 bases; bases outside gene matches: 16. CDR3 length equals 19 residues. Germline lookup yields CDR1 LGHDT and CDR2 YNNKEL (reference sequence). Here the CDR3 DNA reads TGTGCCAGCAGCCAAGATGAGGGATTTCGAGGGGGCCCGCACACTGAAGCTTTCTTT. Translated: CASSQDEGFRGGPHTEAFF.

The chain carries TRBV25-1 and TRBJ1-4; unclear D gene. Germline V CDR1 and CDR2: MGHDK, SYGVNS. The CDR3 loop spans 17 amino acids. Between the trimmed V and J ends, which lost 2 bases and 3 bases, there was a span of 16 bases. CDR3 coding DNA: TGTGCCAGCAGTGAACTCTACCCCCGGGGTTCTAATGAAAAACTGTTTTTT. It codes for CASSELYPRGSNEKLFF.

The chain links TRBV7-3 to TRBJ2-3, with 8 bases that match TRBD2. With V trimmed by 5 bases and J by 2 bases, 6 bases remained unmatched. This CDR3 is built from 15 residues. CDR1 SGHTA and CDR2 FQGTGA come from the germline V gene. This CDR3 reads CASSPQAGDTDTQYF. In DNA form, the CDR3 reads TGTGCCAGCAGCCCCCAAGCGGGGGACACAGATACGCAGTATTTT. The entire variable domain, with the rest obtained from reference TRBV7-3 and TRBJ2-3, is as follows: GAGVSQTPSNKVTEKGKYVELRCDPISGHTALYWYRQSLGQGPEFLIYFQGTGAADDSGLPNDRFFAVRPEGSVSTLKIQRTERGDSAVYLCASSPQAGDTDTQYFGPGTRLTVL.

Only one count was recorded for this clone. This chain connects TRBV18 to TRBJ2-3; D gene ambiguous. V was pared by 1 base and J by 1 base, with 12 bases between. There are 16 residues in the CDR3. Germline V CDR1 and CDR2: KGHSH, LQKENI. In DNA, the CDR3 is TGTGCCAGCTCACCACAGTCGGCTAGACGCACAGATACGCAGTATTTT. It yields the protein CASSPQSARRTDTQYF.

The chain links TRBV11-2 to TRBJ1-2; D is perhaps TRBD1 (5 bases). The CDR3 loop spans 17 amino acids. V was cut by 4 bases and J by 6 bases, with 24 bases left in between. Germline V gives CDR1 SGHAT, CDR2 FQNNGV. The CDR3 loop is CASSSIGRGPRVHGYTF. DNA of the CDR3: TGTGCCAGCAGCTCCATTGGAAGGGGCCCGCGTGTTCATGGCTACACCTTC. Using reference TRBV11-2 and TRBJ1-2 for the parts outside the CDR3, the full variable domain is EAGVAQSPRYKIIEKRQSVAFWCNPISGHATLYWYQQILGQGPKLLIQFQNNGVVDDSQLPKDRFSAERLKGVDSTLKIQPAKLEDSAVYLCASSSIGRGPRVHGYTFGSGTRLTVV.

The chain has TRBV7-8 and TRBJ1-1; possibly TRBD1 for D (5 bases). Trimming took 4 bases from V and 3 from J, leaving 12 bases between them. The CDR3 loop spans 14 amino acids. CDR1 and CDR2 (germline): SGHVS, FQNEAQ. The CDR3: CASSSRGGDTEAFF. For the CDR3, the DNA is TGTGCCAGCAGCTCCCGGGGGGGAGACACTGAAGCTTTCTTT.

This clone was detected a few times. The chain joins TRBV6-1 to TRBJ2-7; 8 nucleotides agree with TRBD1. The CDR3 covers 14 residues. Germline lookup yields CDR1 MNHNS and CDR2 SASEGT. Trimming at V came to 1 base and at J to 3 bases, leaving 2 bases not matched to a gene. CDR3 in DNA: TGTGCCAGCAGTGAAGGGACAGGGTTCTACGAGCAGTACTTC. This codes for CASSEGTGFYEQYF.

J is TRBJ1-3 and V is TRBV9, with D possibly matching TRBD1 (5 bases). The germline V gene encodes CDR1 SGDLS and CDR2 YYNGEE. The V end lost 0 bases, the J end lost 4 bases, and 11 bases lay between the germline ends. CDR3 length: 15 residues. The CDR3 is CASSVERGWGNTIYF. CDR3 sequence (DNA): TGTGCCAGCAGCGTAGAAAGGGGCTGGGGAAACACCATATATTTT.